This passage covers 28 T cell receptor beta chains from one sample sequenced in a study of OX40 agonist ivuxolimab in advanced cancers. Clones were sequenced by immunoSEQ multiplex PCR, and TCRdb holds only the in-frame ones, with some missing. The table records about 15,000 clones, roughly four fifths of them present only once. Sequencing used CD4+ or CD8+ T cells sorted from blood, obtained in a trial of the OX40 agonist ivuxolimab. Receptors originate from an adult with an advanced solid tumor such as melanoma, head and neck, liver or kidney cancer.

The CDR3 bases are TGTGCCAGCAGCCTAAGCGTGGTACTTCCCTACGAGCAGTACTTC. Its protein is CASSLSVVLPYEQYF. The chain couples TRBV7-2 to TRBJ2-7; D not resolved. Germline CDR1 and CDR2: SGHTA and FQGNSA. This CDR3 region has 15 residues. V lost 5 bases and J 2 bases, leaving 16 bases between the germline ends.

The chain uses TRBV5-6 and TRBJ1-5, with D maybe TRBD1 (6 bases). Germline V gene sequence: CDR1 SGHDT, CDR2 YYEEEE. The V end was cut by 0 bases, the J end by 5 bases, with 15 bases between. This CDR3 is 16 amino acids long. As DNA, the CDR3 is TGTGCCAGCAGCTTGGGTGGAGGGGGATATCATCAGCCCCAGCATTTT. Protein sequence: CASSLGGGGYHQPQHF.

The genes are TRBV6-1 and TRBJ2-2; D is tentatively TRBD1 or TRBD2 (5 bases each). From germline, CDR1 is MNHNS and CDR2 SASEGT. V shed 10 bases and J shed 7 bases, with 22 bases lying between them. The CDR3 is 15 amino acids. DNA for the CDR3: TGTGCCACCCTAGCCGGGACGTCTGGGGACGGGGAGCTGTTTTTT. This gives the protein CATLAGTSGDGELFF.

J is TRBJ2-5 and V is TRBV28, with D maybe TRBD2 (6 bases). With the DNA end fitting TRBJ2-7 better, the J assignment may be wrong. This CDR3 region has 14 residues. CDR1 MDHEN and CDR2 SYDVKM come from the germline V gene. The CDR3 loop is CASFPGTQTYEQYF. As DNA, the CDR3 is TGTGCCAGCTTTCCGGGGACTCAGACCTACGAGCAGTACTTC.

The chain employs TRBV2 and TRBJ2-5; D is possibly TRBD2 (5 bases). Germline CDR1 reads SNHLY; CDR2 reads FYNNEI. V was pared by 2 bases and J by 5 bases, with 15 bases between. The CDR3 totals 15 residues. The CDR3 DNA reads TGTGCCAGCAGTGAAAGATTGATTAGAGGGGAGACCCAGTACTTC. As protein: CASSERLIRGETQYF.

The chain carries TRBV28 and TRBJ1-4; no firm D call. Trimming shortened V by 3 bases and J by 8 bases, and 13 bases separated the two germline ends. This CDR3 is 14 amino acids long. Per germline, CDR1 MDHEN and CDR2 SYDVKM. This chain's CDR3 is CASSLPARGEKLFF. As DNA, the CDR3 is TGTGCCAGCAGTTTGCCCGCGAGAGGGGAAAAACTGTTTTTT.

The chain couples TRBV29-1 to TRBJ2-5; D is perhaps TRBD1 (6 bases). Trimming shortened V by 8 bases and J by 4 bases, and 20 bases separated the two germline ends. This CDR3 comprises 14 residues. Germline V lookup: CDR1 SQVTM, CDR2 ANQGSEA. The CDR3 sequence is CSPGGEGGPETQYF. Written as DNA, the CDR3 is TGCAGCCCTGGGGGCGAGGGCGGGCCAGAGACCCAGTACTTC.

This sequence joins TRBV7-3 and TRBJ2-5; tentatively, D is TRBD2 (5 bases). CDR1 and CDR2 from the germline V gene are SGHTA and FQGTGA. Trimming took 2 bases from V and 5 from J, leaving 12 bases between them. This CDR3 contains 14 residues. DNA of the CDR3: TGTGCCAGCAGCTTAGGGCCCGGGGTGGAGACCCAGTACTTC. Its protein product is CASSLGPGVETQYF.

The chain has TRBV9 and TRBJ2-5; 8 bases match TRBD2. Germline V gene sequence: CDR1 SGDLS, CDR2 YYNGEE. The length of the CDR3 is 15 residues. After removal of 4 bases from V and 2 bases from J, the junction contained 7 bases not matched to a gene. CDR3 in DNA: TGTGCCAGCAGCTTCAGCGGGGGAGTACAAGAGACCCAGTACTTC. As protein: CASSFSGGVQETQYF.

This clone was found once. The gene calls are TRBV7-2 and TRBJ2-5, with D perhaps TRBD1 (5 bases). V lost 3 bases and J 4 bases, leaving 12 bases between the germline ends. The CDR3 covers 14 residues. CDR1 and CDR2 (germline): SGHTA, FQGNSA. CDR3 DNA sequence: TGTGCCAGCAGCTTCTCACAAAGGGGAGAGACCCAGTACTTC. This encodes CASSFSQRGETQYF.

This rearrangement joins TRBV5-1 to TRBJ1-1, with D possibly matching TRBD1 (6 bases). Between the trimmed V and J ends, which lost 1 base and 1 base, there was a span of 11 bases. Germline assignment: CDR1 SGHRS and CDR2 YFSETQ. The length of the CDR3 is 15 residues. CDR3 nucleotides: TGCGCCAGCAGCTTGATGGGGGCTGGGAACACTGAAGCTTTCTTT. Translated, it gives CASSLMGAGNTEAFF.

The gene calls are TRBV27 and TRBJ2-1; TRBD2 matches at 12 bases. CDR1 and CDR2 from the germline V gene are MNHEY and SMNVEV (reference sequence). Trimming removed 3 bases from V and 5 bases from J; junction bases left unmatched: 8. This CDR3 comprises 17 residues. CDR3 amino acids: CASSLDFRTSGNNEQFF. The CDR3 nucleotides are TGTGCCAGCAGTTTGGATTTTAGGACTAGCGGGAACAATGAGCAGTTCTTC.

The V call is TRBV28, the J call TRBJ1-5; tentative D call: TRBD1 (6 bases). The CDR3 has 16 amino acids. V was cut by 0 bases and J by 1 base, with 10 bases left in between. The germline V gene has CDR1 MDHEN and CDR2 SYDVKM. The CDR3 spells CASSLWGGQSNQPQHF. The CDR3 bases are TGTGCCAGCAGTTTATGGGGGGGGCAGAGCAATCAGCCCCAGCATTTT.

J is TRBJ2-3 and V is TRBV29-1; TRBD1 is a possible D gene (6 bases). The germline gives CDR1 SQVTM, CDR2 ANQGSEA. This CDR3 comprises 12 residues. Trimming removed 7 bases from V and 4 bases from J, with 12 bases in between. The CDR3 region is CSAGPGADTQYF. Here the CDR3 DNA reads TGCAGCGCCGGACCAGGGGCAGATACGCAGTATTTT.

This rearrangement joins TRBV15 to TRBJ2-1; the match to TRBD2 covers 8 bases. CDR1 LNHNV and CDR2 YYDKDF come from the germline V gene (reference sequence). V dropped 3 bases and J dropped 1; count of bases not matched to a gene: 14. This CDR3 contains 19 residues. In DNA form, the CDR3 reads TGTGCCACCAGCAGTCGCTTTCGGGGGGGCAGTCAGTCCTACAATGAGCAGTTCTTC. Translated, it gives CATSSRFRGGSQSYNEQFF.

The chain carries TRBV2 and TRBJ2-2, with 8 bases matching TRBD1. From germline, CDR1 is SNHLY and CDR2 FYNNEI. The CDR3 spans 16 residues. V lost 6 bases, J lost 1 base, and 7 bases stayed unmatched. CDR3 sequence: CASRDPDRGNTGELFF. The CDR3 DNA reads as TGTGCCAGCAGAGACCCCGACAGGGGGAACACCGGGGAGCTGTTTTTT.

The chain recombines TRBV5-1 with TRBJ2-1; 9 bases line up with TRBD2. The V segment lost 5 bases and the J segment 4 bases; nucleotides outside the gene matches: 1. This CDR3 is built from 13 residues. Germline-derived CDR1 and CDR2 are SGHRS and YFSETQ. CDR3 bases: TGCGCCAGCAGACTAGCGGGTTACAATGAGCAGTTCTTC. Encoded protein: CASRLAGYNEQFF.

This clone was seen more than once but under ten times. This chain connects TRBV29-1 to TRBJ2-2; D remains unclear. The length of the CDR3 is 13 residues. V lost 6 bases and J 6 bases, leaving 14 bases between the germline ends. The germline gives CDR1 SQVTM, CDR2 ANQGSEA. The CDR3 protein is CSVRHSTAGELFF. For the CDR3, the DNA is TGCAGCGTGCGACATTCGACGGCCGGGGAGCTGTTTTTT.

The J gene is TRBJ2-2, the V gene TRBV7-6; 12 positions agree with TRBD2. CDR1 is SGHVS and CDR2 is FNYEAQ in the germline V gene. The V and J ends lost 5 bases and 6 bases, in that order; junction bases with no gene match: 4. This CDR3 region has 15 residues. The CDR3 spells CASSTRLAGAGELFF. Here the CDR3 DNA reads TGTGCCAGCAGCACCAGACTAGCGGGAGCCGGGGAGCTGTTTTTT.

CDR3 protein: CASSPSGGETQYF. CDR3 in DNA: TGCGCCAGCAGCCCCTCAGGGGGGGAGACCCAGTACTTC. This chain links TRBV5-1 with TRBJ2-5; perhaps TRBD1 as D (7 bases). V lost 4 bases, J lost 5 bases, and 12 bases lay in between. Per the germline V gene, CDR1 is SGHRS and CDR2 is YFSETQ. This CDR3 is built from 13 residues.

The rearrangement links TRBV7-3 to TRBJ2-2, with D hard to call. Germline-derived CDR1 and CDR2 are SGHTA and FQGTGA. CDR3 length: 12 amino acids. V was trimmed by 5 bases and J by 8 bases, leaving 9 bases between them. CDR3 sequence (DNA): TGTGCCAGCAGCAACACTCGGGGGGAGCTGTTTTTT. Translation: CASSNTRGELFF.

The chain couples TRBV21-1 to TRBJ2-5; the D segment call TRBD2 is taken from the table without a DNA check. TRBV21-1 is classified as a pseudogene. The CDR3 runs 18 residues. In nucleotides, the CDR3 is TGTGCCAGCAGCAAAGGCCATAATTCTAGGTGGATACAAGAGACCCAGTACTTC. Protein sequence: CASSKGHNSRWIQETQYF.

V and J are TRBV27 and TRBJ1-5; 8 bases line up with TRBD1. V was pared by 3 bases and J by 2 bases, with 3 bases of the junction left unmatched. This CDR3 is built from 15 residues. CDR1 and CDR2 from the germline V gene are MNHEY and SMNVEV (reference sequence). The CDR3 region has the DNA TGTGCCAGCAGTTTTTCGACAGGGGGCAATCAGCCCCAGCATTTT. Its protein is CASSFSTGGNQPQHF.

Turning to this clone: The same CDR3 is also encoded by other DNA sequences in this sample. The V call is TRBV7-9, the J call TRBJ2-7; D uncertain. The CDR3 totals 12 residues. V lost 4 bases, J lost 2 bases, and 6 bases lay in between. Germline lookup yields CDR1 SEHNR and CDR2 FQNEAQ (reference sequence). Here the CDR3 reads CASSSATYEQYF. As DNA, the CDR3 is TGTGCCAGCAGCTCCGCTACCTACGAGCAGTACTTC.

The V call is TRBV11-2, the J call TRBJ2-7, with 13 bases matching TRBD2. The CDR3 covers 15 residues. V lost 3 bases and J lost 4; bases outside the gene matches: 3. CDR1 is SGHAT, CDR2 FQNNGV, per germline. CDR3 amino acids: CASSFGLAGEYEQYF. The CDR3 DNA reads TGTGCCAGCAGCTTCGGACTAGCGGGAGAATACGAGCAGTACTTC.

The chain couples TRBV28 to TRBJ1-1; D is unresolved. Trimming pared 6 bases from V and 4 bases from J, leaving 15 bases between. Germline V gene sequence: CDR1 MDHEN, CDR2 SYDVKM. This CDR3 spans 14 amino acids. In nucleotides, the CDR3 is TGTGCCAGCAGCCCCGGTGGGTGGGCCACTGAAGCTTTCTTT. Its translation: CASSPGGWATEAFF.

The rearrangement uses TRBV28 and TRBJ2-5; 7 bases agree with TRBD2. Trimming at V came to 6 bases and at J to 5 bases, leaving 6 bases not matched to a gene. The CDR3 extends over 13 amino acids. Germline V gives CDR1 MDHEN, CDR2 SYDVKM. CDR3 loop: CASRAGVVETQYF. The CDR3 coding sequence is TGTGCCAGCAGGGCGGGAGTGGTGGAGACCCAGTACTTC.

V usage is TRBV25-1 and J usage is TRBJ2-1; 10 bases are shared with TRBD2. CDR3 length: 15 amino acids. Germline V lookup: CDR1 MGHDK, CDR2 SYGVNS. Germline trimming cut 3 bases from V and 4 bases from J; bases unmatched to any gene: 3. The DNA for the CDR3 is TGTGCCAGCAGTGAGGGAGCGGGAGGGTACAATGAGCAGTTCTTC. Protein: CASSEGAGGYNEQFF.